This TCR beta chain came from a study of T cell responses to AZD1222 COVID-19 vaccine. Measured with immunoSEQ multiplex PCR; TCRdb has only the in-frame clones, and not every one. Among tens of thousands of clones, around four fifths were seen once, and the ten largest hold over 15%. Trimming stripped 3 bases from V and 3 bases from J, with 9 bases between. CDR3 length equals 13 residues. Germline V CDR1 and CDR2: SGHAT, FQNNGV. This TCR derives from an adult who received the AZD1222 COVID-19 vaccine. This rearrangement joins TRBV11-2 to TRBJ2-7, with D uncertain. The specimen was peripheral blood, collected 28 days after the second AZD1222 dose. The CDR3 nucleotides are TGTGCCAGCAGCTTCGGACGGAGCTACGAGCAGTACTTC. This translates into CASSFGRSYEQYF. Variable domain in full (rest from reference TRBV11-2 and TRBJ2-7): EAGVAQSPRYKIIEKRQSVAFWCNPISGHATLYWYQQILGQGPKLLIQFQNNGVVDDSQLPKDRFSAERLKGVDSTLKIQPAKLEDSAVYLCASSFGRSYEQYFGPGTRLTVT.